The subject of this entry is one TCR beta chain. Its antigen is unidentified. The data stem from a study of glioma-infiltrating T cells. Across the whole study: Presurgical dexamethasone in glioma patients lasted six or fewer days.

Amplification of TCR alpha and beta CDR3 regions from RNA used iRepertoire nested multiplex PCR. TCRdb re-called the multiplex PCR reads with MiXCR, one entry per CDR3 protein. This table holds 300,000 to 450,000 distinct CDR3 sequences, 41% found once. Overall study findings and caveats: Shared blood CDR3 signature motifs marked patients with low tissue-blood divergence.

The receptor's source is a human donor with low-grade glioma or glioblastoma, undergoing nonglioma brain surgery, or in good health (not recorded which). The sample consisted of glioma tissue, nonneoplastic brain tissue, or PBMCs (not recorded which).

The CDR3 protein is CASSSSGRANTGELFF. For the CDR3, the DNA is TGTGCCAGCAGTTCTAGCGGGAGGGCCAACACCGGGGAGCTGTTTTTT. This rearrangement joins TRBV6-2 or TRBV6-3 to TRBJ2-2; 12 positions match TRBD2. V was pared by 4 bases and J by 2 bases, with 2 bases of the junction left unmatched. Germline lookup yields CDR1 MNHEY and CDR2 SVGEGT. The CDR3 length is 16 residues.